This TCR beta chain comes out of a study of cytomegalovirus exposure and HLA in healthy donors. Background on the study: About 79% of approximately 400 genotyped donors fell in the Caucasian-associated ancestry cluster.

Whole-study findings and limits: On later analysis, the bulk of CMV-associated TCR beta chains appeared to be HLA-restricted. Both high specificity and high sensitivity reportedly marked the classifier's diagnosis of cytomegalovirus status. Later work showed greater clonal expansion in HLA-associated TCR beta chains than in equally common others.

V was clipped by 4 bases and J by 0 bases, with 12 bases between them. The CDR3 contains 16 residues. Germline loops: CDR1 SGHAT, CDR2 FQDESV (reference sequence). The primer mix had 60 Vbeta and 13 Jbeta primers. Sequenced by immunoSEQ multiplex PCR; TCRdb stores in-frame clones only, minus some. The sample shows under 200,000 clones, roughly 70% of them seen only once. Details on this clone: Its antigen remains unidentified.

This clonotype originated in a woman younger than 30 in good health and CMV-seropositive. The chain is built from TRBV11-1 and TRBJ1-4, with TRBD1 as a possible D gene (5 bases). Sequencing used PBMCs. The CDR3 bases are TGTGCCAGCAGCTCCACAGGATATGCAACTAATGAAAAACTGTTTTTT. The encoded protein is CASSSTGYATNEKLFF.